The 3 T cell receptor beta chains below all came from one sample that was sequenced in a study of spatial heterogeneity in lung cancer. Via MiXCR, TCRdb re-called the 5' RACE reads, giving one row per CDR3 protein. The repertoire holds 5,900 or so distinct CDR3 sequences, with more than 30% as singletons. The time point is: sample taken at primary tumor resection. Whole RNA was taken from tumor, nontumor lung or frozen PBMC; it was then sequenced unsorted. This sample comprised PBMCs, obtained at surgery. Source of these receptors: a female donor with early-stage non-small cell lung cancer.

This clonotype was detected a few times. Since it is a stray read in a library aimed at alpha chains, this beta chain has a size that is not meaningful. This chain links TRBV9 with TRBJ2-4; D ambiguous. Looked up from germline, CDR1 is SGDLS and CDR2 is YYNGEE. The CDR3 runs 12 residues. The V gene lost 3 bases and the J gene lost 13 bases, with 14 bases spanning the gap. DNA of the CDR3: TGTGCCAGCAGCGGAGCCCCCCGCGTCCAGTACTTC. Protein product: CASSGAPRVQYF.

There are a few counts of this clonotype. Because this beta chain is a stray read in a library intended to capture alpha chains, its abundance should not be given much weight. CDR3 sequence: CASSETRTETQYF. DNA for the CDR3: TGTGCCAGCAGTGAAACCAGGACAGAGACCCAGTACTTC. The V and J genes are TRBV2 and TRBJ2-5; D is unclear. Germline V CDR1 and CDR2: SNHLY, FYNNEI. Trimming stripped 2 bases from V and 4 bases from J, with 8 bases between. The CDR3 length is 13 residues.

Regarding this clonotype: This beta chain appears as a stray read in a library generated for alpha chains; its size is not informative. CDR3 sequence reads: CSVGGQVSYNEQFF. In DNA, the CDR3 is TGCAGCGTTGGGGGCCAGGTCTCCTACAATGAGCAGTTCTTC. This chain connects TRBV29-1 to TRBJ2-1; a weak D match, TRBD1 (5 bases). Trimming took off 4 bases at V and 0 bases at J, with 10 bases between the two ends. Germline V gene lookup returns CDR1 SQVTM and CDR2 ANQGSEA. CDR3 length: 14 residues.